This TCR beta chain was captured by sequencing in a study of OX40 agonist ivuxolimab in advanced cancers. Per the germline V gene, CDR1 is SGHVS and CDR2 is FQNEAQ. The CDR3 contains 14 residues. Trimming took 0 bases from V and 16 from J, leaving 16 bases between them. Measured with immunoSEQ multiplex PCR; TCRdb has only the in-frame clones, and not every one. The table lists 60,000 or so clones, less than 90% of them singletons. Regarding this clone: Its antigen is unidentified.

Findings of the study overall: Normalized T-cell clonal expansion was also low in a subset of nonresponders.

V gene TRBV7-8 combines with J gene TRBJ1-6, with D perhaps matching TRBD1 (5 bases). This TCR came from an adult with an advanced solid tumor such as melanoma, head and neck, liver or kidney cancer. The starting material was CD4+ or CD8+ T cells sorted from blood, obtained in a trial of the OX40 agonist ivuxolimab. The CDR3 spells CASSLAMAGSRLHF. In DNA form, the CDR3 reads TGTGCCAGCAGCTTAGCCATGGCAGGGAGCCGACTCCACTTT.